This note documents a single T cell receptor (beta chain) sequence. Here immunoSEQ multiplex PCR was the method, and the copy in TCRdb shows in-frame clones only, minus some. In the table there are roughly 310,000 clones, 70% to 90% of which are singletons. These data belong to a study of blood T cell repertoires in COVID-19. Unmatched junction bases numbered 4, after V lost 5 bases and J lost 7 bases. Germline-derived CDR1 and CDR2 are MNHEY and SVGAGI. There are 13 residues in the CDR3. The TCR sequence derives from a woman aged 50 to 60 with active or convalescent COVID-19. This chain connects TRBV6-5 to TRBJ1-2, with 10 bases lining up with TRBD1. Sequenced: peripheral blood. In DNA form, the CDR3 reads TGTGCCAGCAGTCCGACAGGGGGCCTTGGCTACACCTTC. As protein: CASSPTGGLGYTF.